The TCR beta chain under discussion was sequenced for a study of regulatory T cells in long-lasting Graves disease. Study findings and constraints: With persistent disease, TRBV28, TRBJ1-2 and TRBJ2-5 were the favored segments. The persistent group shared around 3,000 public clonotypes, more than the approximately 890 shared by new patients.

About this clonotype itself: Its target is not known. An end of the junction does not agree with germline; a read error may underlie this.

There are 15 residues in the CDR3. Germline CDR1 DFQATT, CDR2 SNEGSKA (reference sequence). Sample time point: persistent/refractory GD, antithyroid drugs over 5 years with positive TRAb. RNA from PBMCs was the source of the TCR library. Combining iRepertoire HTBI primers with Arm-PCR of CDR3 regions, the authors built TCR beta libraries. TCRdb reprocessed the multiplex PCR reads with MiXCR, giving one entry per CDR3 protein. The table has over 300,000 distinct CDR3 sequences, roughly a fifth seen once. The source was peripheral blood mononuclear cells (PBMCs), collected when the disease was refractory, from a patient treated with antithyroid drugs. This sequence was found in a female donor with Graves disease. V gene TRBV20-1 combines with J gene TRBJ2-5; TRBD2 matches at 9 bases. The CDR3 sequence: CSAGGGDSGSLELHF. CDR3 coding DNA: TGCAGTGCTGGGGGGGGGGATAGCGGGAGCCTTGAGTTACACTTC.